These 14 T cell receptor beta chains were sequenced from one sample in a study of T cell repertoires in ileal Crohn's disease. The table came from immunoSEQ multiplex PCR; TCRdb's copy has only in-frame clones and leaves some out. The sample includes 9,500 to 12,000 clones, more than 65% of them seen just once. Specimen: ileal tissue. The receptor set was obtained from an adult with Crohn's disease.

The table lists this clone with a few counts. This chain connects TRBV6-5 to TRBJ2-5; 8 nucleotides agree with TRBD2. The CDR3 runs to 14 residues. Germline values: CDR1 MNHEY, CDR2 SVGAGI. J gave up 1 base and V 5 bases, and 3 bases lay outside the gene matches. This CDR3 reads CASSLTSGQETQYF. The CDR3 bases are TGTGCCAGCAGTCTTACTAGCGGCCAAGAGACCCAGTACTTC.

V usage is TRBV7-2 and J usage is TRBJ2-7; 8 bases line up with TRBD2. J was trimmed by 0 bases and V by 5 bases; bases with no gene match: 6. Germline lookup yields CDR1 SGHTA and CDR2 FQGNSA. The length of the CDR3 is 15 residues. The CDR3 bases are TGTGCCAGCAGCCCCCACGGGGGGGCCTCCTACGAGCAGTACTTC. Translation: CASSPHGGASYEQYF.

The genes are TRBV5-4 and TRBJ1-3; D is possibly TRBD1 (6 bases). Trimming shortened V by 2 bases and J by 0 bases, and 12 bases separated the two germline ends. Germline loops: CDR1 SGHNT, CDR2 YYREEE (reference sequence). This CDR3 region has 16 residues. The CDR3 nucleotides are TGTGCCAGCAGCTTCAGGACAGCCGGCTCTGGAAACACCATATATTTT. Its protein is CASSFRTAGSGNTIYF. The whole variable domain, filled in from reference TRBV5-4 and TRBJ1-3, reads ETGVTQSPTHLIKTRGQQVTLRCSSQSGHNTVSWYQQALGQGPQFIFQYYREEENGRGNFPPRFSGLQFPNYSSELNVNALELDDSALYLCASSFRTAGSGNTIYFGEGSWLTVV.

V gene TRBV6-5 combines with J gene TRBJ1-5, with a weak D call TRBD1 (5 bases). Trimming removed 6 bases from V and 0 bases from J, with 12 bases in between. CDR3 length: 15 residues. CDR1 is MNHEY and CDR2 is SVGAGI in the germline V gene. The DNA of the CDR3 is TGTGCCAGCAGCAGGGATCGCTATAGCAATCAGCCCCAGCATTTT. This sequence encodes CASSRDRYSNQPQHF.

The chain uses TRBV7-3 and TRBJ1-1, with D perhaps matching TRBD1 (6 bases). The V end was cut by 5 bases, the J end by 4 bases, with 17 bases between. The CDR3 loop spans 15 amino acids. Germline loops: CDR1 SGHTA, CDR2 FQGTGA. CDR3 bases: TGTGCCAGCAGCATTACAGGGCCGGGGGGCACTGAAGCTTTCTTT. Translated: CASSITGPGGTEAFF.

The chain recombines TRBV29-1 with TRBJ1-1; tentative D call: TRBD1 (6 bases). Germline CDR1 is SQVTM and CDR2 is ANQGSEA. CDR3 size: 16 residues. The ends were cut back, 3 bases at V and 4 bases at J, with 21 bases in the middle. CDR3 in DNA: TGCAGCGTTGATCAGGGGTTTTTACGGGTGGGCACTGAAGCTTTCTTT. Protein: CSVDQGFLRVGTEAFF.

The V and J genes are TRBV5-8 and TRBJ2-5; D remains unclear. Germline V CDR1 and CDR2: SGHTS, YDEGEE. The V and J ends lost 2 bases and 5 bases respectively, with 16 bases between them. The CDR3 is made up of 15 amino acids. CDR3 residues: CASSLYRPGRETQYF. CDR3 bases: TGTGCCAGCAGCTTATATAGGCCAGGCAGGGAGACCCAGTACTTC.

V usage is TRBV6-1 and J usage is TRBJ2-3, with D perhaps matching TRBD1 (5 bases). The CDR3 length is 14 residues. In germline, CDR1 is MNHNS, CDR2 SASEGT. The V end was cut by 6 bases, the J end by 2 bases, with 12 bases between. This CDR3 is CASSRAQPTDTQYF. For the CDR3, the DNA is TGTGCCAGCAGCAGGGCACAGCCCACAGATACGCAGTATTTT.

J is TRBJ2-3 and V is TRBV6-1; 8 nucleotides align to TRBD2. The V gene end was trimmed by 0 bases and the J gene end by 1 base; junction bases not matched to a gene: 0. Germline V gene sequence: CDR1 MNHNS, CDR2 SASEGT. This CDR3 contains 15 residues. This CDR3 reads CASSEAAGGTDTQYF. CDR3 nucleotide sequence: TGTGCCAGCAGTGAAGCAGCGGGGGGCACAGATACGCAGTATTTT.

This sequence joins TRBV7-7 and TRBJ2-5; 9 nucleotides line up with TRBD2. The CDR3 has 14 amino acids. Germline CDR1 and CDR2: SSHAT and FNYEAQ (reference sequence). The V and J ends lost 3 bases and 5 bases, in that order; junction bases with no gene match: 4. CDR3 region: CASSFGLATETQYF. The CDR3 DNA reads as TGTGCCAGCAGCTTCGGACTAGCGACCGAGACCCAGTACTTC.

With respect to this clone: A much more abundant neighbour one base away suggests this may be a read error. The chain combines TRBV11-2 with TRBJ2-3; 13 bases match TRBD2. The CDR3 totals 16 residues. The ends lost 3 bases at V and 2 bases at J; junction bases unmatched: 2. Per the germline V gene, CDR1 is SGHAT and CDR2 is FQNNGV. CDR3 nucleotides: TGTGCCAGCAGCTTCACTAGCGGGGGGGCCACAGATACGCAGTATTTT. It codes for CASSFTSGGATDTQYF.

The V call is TRBV9, the J call TRBJ1-3, with D possibly matching TRBD1 (6 bases). The CDR3 contains 15 residues. V was trimmed by 4 bases and J by 0 bases, leaving 11 bases between them. Germline-derived CDR1 and CDR2 are SGDLS and YYNGEE. The CDR3 coding sequence is TGTGCCAGCAGCCTTCAGGGGTACTCTGGAAACACCATATATTTT. Amino acid sequence: CASSLQGYSGNTIYF. Full variable domain (rest looked up from reference TRBV9 and TRBJ1-3): DSGVTQTPKHLITATGQRVTLRCSPRSGDLSVYWYQQSLDQGLQFLIQYYNGEERAKGNILERFSAQQFPDLHSELNLSSLELGDSALYFCASSLQGYSGNTIYFGEGSWLTVV.

The rearrangement links TRBV7-9 to TRBJ2-7; 12 bases are a match to TRBD1. The CDR3 is 14 amino acids. Germline CDR1 is SEHNR and CDR2 is FQNEAQ (reference sequence). J was trimmed by 4 bases and V by 5 bases; bases with no gene match: 3. The CDR3 reads CASSPGQGAYEQYF. CDR3 nucleotides: TGTGCCAGCAGCCCGGGACAGGGGGCGTACGAGCAGTACTTC.

V usage is TRBV4-3 and J usage is TRBJ1-5; no clear D. V was pared by 0 bases and J by 2 bases, with 8 bases between. CDR3 length: 15 amino acids. Germline CDR1 LGHNA, CDR2 YSLEER. CDR3 DNA sequence: TGCGCCAGCAGCCAAGATCTGCGGGGCAATCAGCCCCAGCATTTT. Its protein product is CASSQDLRGNQPQHF.